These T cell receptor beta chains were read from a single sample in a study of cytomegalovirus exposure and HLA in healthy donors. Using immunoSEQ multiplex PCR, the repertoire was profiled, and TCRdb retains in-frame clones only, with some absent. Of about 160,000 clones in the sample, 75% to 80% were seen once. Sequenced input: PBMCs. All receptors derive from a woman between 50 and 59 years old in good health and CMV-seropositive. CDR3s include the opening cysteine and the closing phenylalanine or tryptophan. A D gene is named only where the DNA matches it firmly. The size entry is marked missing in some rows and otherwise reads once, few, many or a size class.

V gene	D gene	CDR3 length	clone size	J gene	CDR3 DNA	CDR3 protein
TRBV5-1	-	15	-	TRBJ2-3	TGCGCCAGCAGCTTCGATGCGGGGCGGGGAGATACGCAGTATTTT	CASSFDAGRGDTQYF
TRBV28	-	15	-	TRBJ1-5	TGTGCCAGCAGGTCCCCGGGACTCTATTCCTTGCCCCAGCATTTT	CASRSPGLYSLPQHF
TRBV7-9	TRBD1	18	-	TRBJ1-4	TGTGCCAGCAGCCCTGGGACAGGGGGCGCATTCTTTAATGAAAAACTGTTTTTT	CASSPGTGGAFFNEKLFF
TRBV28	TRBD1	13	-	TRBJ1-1	TGTGCCAGCGACAGGGCTTCGCTTGCTGAAGCTTTCTTT	CASDRASLAEAFF
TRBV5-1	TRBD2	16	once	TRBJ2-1	TGCGCCAGCAGCTTTAACGCGGGCGGGGGGCACAATGAGCAGTTCTTC	CASSFNAGGGHNEQFF
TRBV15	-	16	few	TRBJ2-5	TGTGCCACCAGCAGAGATGATTGGGACACCCAAGAGACCCAGTACTTC	CATSRDDWDTQETQYF
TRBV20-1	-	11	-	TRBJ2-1	TGCAGTGCTAGCCAGGGTGATGAGCAGTTCTTC	CSASQGDEQFF
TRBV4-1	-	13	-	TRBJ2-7	TGCGCCAGCAGGCCAGTTTTTTCCTACGAGCAGTACTTC	CASRPVFSYEQYF
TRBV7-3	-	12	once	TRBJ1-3	TGTGCCAGCAGCTTACCAAGAAACACCATATATTTT	CASSLPRNTIYF
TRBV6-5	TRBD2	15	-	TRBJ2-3	TGTGCCAGCAGTTACGAAAGACTAGCGGGACGTACGCAGTATTTT	CASSYERLAGRTQYF
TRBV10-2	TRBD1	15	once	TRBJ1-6	TGCGCCAGCAAATTAGAGACAGGGAATAATTCACCCCTCCACTTT	CASKLETGNNSPLHF
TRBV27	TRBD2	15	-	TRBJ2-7	TGTGCCAGCAGTTTGGGACTAGCGGGATCCTACGAGCAGTACTTC	CASSLGLAGSYEQYF
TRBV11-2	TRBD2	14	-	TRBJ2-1	TGTGCCAGCAGCTCCCTCAGGGAGCGGGGCGAGCAGTTCTTC	CASSSLRERGEQFF
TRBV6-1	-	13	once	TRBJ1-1	TGTGCCAGCAGCGGGTTTAGAAACACTGAAGCTTTCTTT	CASSGFRNTEAFF
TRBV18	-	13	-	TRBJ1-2	TGTGCCAGCTCACCAACGGTCGAGGCGGGCTACACCTTC	CASSPTVEAGYTF
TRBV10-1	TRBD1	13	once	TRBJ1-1	TGCGCCAGCAGTGGACAGGGGTACACTGAAGCTTTCTTT	CASSGQGYTEAFF
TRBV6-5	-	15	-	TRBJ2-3	TGTGCCAGCAGTTATAATGGCCTTATCGCAGATACGCAGTATTTT	CASSYNGLIADTQYF
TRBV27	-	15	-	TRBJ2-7	TGTGCCAGCAGTTTCTCGACAGCGCCCTCCTACGAGCAGTACTTC	CASSFSTAPSYEQYF
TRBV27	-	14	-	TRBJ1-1	TGTGCCAGCAGCTACGTCCCAGGAGGCACTGAAGCTTTCTTT	CASSYVPGGTEAFF
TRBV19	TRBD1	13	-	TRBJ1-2	TGTGCCAGTCGGGGACAGGCCGCCTATGGCTACACCTTC	CASRGQAAYGYTF
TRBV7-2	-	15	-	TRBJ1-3	TGTGCCAGCAGCCCGGCGACACCCTCTGGAAACACCATATATTTT	CASSPATPSGNTIYF
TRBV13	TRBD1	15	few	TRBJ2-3	TGTGCCAGCAGCTTCGGACAGGGGGCAGGAGATACGCAGTATTTT	CASSFGQGAGDTQYF
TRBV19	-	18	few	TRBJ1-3	TGTGCCAGTACCTCACTGGGGAGGGCACGAGAGTCTGGAAACACCATATATTTT	CASTSLGRARESGNTIYF
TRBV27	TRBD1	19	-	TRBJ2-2	TGTGCCAGCAGTTTAACGTCCCGGGACAGGGGCCCTCACACCGGGGAGCTGTTTTTT	CASSLTSRDRGPHTGELFF
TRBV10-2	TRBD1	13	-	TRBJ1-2	TGCGCCAGCAGTGGTAACAGGGGGAACGGCTACACCTTC	CASSGNRGNGYTF
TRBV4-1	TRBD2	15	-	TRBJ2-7	TGCGCCAGCAGCCAAGAAGCGGGAGGGCCCGGCGAGCAGTACTTC	CASSQEAGGPGEQYF
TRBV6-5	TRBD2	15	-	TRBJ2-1	TGTGCCAGCAGTCTAGCGGGACTTTACTACAATGAGCAGTTCTTC	CASSLAGLYYNEQFF
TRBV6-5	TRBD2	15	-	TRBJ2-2	TGTGCCAGCAGTTGGACTAGCACTAACACCGGGGAGCTGTTTTTT	CASSWTSTNTGELFF
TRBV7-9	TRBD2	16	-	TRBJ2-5	TGTGCCAGCAGCTTATCGGTCCTAGCGGGGGTAGAGACCCAGTACTTC	CASSLSVLAGVETQYF
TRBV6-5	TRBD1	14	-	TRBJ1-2	TGTGCCAGCAGTTACTCAGAGGGGGCGGGTGGCTACACCTTC	CASSYSEGAGGYTF
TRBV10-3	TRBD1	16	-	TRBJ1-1	TGTGCCATCAGCTCTGGACAGGGGGGAGGGTACACTGAAGCTTTCTTT	CAISSGQGGGYTEAFF
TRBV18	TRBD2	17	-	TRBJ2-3	TGTGCCAGCTCACCACTGGCGGGAGGGCCCGAGTCAGATACGCAGTATTTT	CASSPLAGGPESDTQYF